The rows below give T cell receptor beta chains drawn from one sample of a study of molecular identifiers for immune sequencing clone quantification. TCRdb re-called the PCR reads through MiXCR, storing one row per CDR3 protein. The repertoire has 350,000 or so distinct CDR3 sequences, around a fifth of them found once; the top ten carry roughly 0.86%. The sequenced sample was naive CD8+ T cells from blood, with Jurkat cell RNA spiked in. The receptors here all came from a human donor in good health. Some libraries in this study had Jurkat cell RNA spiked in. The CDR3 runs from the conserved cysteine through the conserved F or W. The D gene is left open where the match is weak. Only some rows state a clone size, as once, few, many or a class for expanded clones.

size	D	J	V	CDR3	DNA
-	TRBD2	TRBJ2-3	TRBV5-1	CASSLETSGVWGTDTQYF	TGCGCCAGCAGCTTGGAAACTAGCGGGGTTTGGGGCACAGATACGCAGTATTTT
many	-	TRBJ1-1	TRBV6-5	CASRWGTEAFF	TGTGCCAGCAGATGGGGTACTGAAGCTTTCTTT
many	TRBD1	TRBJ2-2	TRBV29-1	CSVVLQGRNTGELFF	TGCAGCGTTGTTCTACAGGGGAGGAACACCGGGGAGCTGTTTTTT
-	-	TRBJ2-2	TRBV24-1	CATSQYKTGELLF	TGTGCCACCAGTCAGTACAAAACCGGGGAGCTGCTTTTT
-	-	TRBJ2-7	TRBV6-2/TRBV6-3	CASSPQYYEQYF	TGTGCCAGCAGTCCGCAGTACTACGAGCAGTACTTC
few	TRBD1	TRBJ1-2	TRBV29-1	CSGGQTGGEGYTF	TGCAGCGGAGGGCAGACAGGGGGCGAGGGCTACACCTTC
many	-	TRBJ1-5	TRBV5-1	CASSLDFGVQPQHF	TGCGCCAGCAGCTTGGATTTCGGTGTTCAGCCCCAGCATTTT
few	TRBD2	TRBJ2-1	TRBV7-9	CASRSTLAGLDNEQFF	TGTGCCAGCAGATCGACCTTAGCGGGCCTGGACAATGAGCAGTTCTTC
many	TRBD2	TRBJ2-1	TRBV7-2	CASSFRLAGDYNEQFF	TGTGCCAGCAGCTTCCGACTAGCGGGAGATTACAATGAGCAGTTCTTC
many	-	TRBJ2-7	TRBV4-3	CASRREQYF	TGCGCCAGCAGGAGGGAGCAGTACTTC
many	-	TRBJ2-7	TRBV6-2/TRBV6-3	CASSYAGEHEQYF	TGTGCCAGCAGTTACGCCGGTGAGCACGAGCAGTACTTC
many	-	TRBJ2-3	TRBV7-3	CASSSSLEVRTDTQYF	TGTGCCAGCAGCTCCTCCCTAGAAGTCAGAACAGATACGCAGTATTTT
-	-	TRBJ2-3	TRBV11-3	CASSLRGGQTDTQYF	TGTGCCAGCAGCTTAAGGGGGGGGCAAACAGATACGCAGTATTTT
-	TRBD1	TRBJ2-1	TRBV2	CASSGAWDRKSNEQFF	TGTGCCAGCAGTGGAGCTTGGGACAGAAAAAGCAATGAGCAGTTCTTC
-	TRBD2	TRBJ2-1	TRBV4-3	CASSQDLLAGEGQFF	TGCGCCAGCAGCCAAGATCTTCTAGCGGGAGAGGGGCAGTTCTTC
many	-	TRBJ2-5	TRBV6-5	CASSLRQVQETQYF	TGTGCCAGCAGCTTGAGACAGGTCCAAGAGACCCAGTACTTC
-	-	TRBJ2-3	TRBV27	CASSPRVSVASTDTQYF	TGTGCCAGCAGTCCTCGGGTGTCGGTGGCTAGCACAGATACGCAGTATTTT
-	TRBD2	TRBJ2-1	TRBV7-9	CASSLDLSGGRYNEQFF	TGTGCCAGCAGCTTAGATTTGAGCGGGGGGCGTTACAATGAGCAGTTCTTC
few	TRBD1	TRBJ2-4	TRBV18	CASSPRDRGLAKNIQYF	TGTGCCAGCTCACCACGCGACAGGGGCCTAGCCAAAAACATTCAGTACTTC
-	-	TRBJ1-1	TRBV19	CASSITVNTEAFF	TGTGCCAGTAGTATCACAGTGAACACTGAAGCTTTCTTT
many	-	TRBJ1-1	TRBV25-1	CASSEPTMGTEAFF	TGTGCCAGCAGTGAACCGACCATGGGCACTGAAGCTTTCTTT
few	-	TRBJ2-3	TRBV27	CASRDGELGTDTQYF	TGTGCCAGCAGGGACGGGGAGTTGGGCACAGATACGCAGTATTTT
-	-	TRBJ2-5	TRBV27	CASSFSTQETQYF	TGTGCCAGCAGTTTTTCCACCCAAGAGACCCAGTACTTC
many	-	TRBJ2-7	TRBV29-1	CSVEGQGLTYEQYF	TGCAGCGTTGAAGGGCAGGGGCTTACTTACGAGCAGTACTTC
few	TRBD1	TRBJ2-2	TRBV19	CASSIDRDSKFANTGELFF	TGTGCCAGTAGTATAGACCGGGACAGCAAATTCGCGAACACCGGGGAGCTGTTTTTT
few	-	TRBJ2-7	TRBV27	CASLPQKGRSYEQYF	TGTGCCAGCCTCCCCCAAAAGGGCCGGTCCTACGAGCAGTACTTC
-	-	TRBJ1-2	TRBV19	CASGLINANYGYTF	TGTGCCAGTGGCCTGATAAATGCTAACTATGGCTACACCTTC
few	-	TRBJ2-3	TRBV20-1	CSVLQVSSTDTQYF	TGCAGTGTGCTTCAGGTCTCATCGACAGATACGCAGTATTTT
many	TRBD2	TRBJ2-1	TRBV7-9	CASSLVLADGEQFF	TGTGCCAGCAGCTTAGTACTAGCGGACGGTGAGCAGTTCTTC
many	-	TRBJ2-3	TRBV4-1	CASSQDLSGSTQYF	TGCGCCAGCAGCCAAGATTTGTCCGGTTCCACGCAGTATTTT
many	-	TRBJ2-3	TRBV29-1	CSVEGRVGQLTDTQYF	TGCAGCGTTGAAGGGAGGGTTGGGCAGCTCACAGATACGCAGTATTTT
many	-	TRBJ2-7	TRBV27	CASSYSTGRTYEQYF	TGTGCCAGCAGTTATAGTACGGGCAGGACCTACGAGCAGTACTTC
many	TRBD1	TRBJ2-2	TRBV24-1	CATSDEGQGWTGELFF	TGTGCCACCAGTGACGAAGGACAGGGATGGACCGGGGAGCTGTTTTTT
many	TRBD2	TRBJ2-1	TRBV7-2	CASSLMGTTNEQFF	TGTGCCAGCAGCCTAATGGGGACTACTAATGAGCAGTTCTTC
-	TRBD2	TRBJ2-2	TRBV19	CASSTSGGAIGELFF	TGTGCCAGTAGTACCAGCGGGGGGGCGATCGGGGAGCTGTTTTTT
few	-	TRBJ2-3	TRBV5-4	CASSLAVGTDTQYF	TGTGCCAGCAGCTTGGCTGTGGGTACAGATACGCAGTATTTT